This T cell receptor beta chain was retrieved from a study of T cells in Graves' hyperthyroidism and ophthalmopathy. The V and J ends lost 2 bases and 5 bases respectively, with 17 bases between them. The CDR3 loop spans 16 amino acids. CDR1 is MNHEY, CDR2 SVGEGT, per germline. This clonotype was counted many times. It was RNA transcripts that yielded the amplified TCR beta CDR3 regions. Researchers ran a first-round RT-PCR on the TCR CDR3 using the HTBI primer set. TCRdb re-called the multiplex PCR reads with MiXCR, one entry per CDR3 protein. The sample yields around 610,000 distinct CDR3 sequences, about 15% seen once. Inclusion characteristics of ophthalmopathy patients comprised a Clinical Activity Score of at least 3, a NOSPECS grade of at least 4, and duration under 3 months. Exclusion of patients followed from uncontrolled infection, other autoimmune disease, pregnancy or lactation. It was approximately 9.4 ml of fresh peripheral blood that supplied the PBMCs.

The sample consisted of blood. The TCR comes from a woman aged 40 to 50 with Graves' ophthalmopathy. The chain is built from TRBV6-2 or TRBV6-3 and TRBJ2-3; tentatively, D is TRBD1 or TRBD2 (5 bases each). CDR3 DNA sequence: TGTGCCAGCAGTTACCGGGACCCCACCGCACTAGATACGCAGTATTTT. Amino acid sequence: CASSYRDPTALDTQYF.